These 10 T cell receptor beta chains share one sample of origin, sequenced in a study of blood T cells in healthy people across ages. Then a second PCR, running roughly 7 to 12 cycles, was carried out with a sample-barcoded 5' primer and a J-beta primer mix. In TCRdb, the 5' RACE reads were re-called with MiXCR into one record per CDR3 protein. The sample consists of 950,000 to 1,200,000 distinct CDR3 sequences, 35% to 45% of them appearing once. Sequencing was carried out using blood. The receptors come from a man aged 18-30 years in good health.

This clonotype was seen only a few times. CDR3 nucleotide sequence: TGTGCCAGCAGCCTTGATTGGTCAGGCGGCGGCTACGAGCAGTACTTC. Amino acid sequence: CASSLDWSGGGYEQYF. The J gene is TRBJ2-7, the V gene TRBV7-9; D remains ambiguous. The ends were cut back, 5 bases at V and 3 bases at J, with 20 bases in the middle. This CDR3 is 16 amino acids long. Germline CDR1 and CDR2: SEHNR and FQNEAQ (reference sequence).

DNA of the CDR3: TGTGCCTGGACGGGACAGGGGAATTTCTATGGCTACACCTTC. This sequence encodes CAWTGQGNFYGYTF. The chain couples TRBV30 to TRBJ1-2; 10 bases fit TRBD1. This CDR3 is 14 amino acids long. Germline loops: CDR1 GTSNPN, CDR2 SVGIG (reference sequence). J was trimmed by 4 bases and V by 4 bases; bases with no gene match: 6. Combining the CDR3 with reference TRBV30 and TRBJ1-2 gives the whole variable domain SQTIHQWPATLVQPVGSPLSLECTVEGTSNPNLYWYRQAAGRGLQLLFYSVGIGQISSEVPQNLSASRPQDRQFILSSKKLLLSDSGFYLCAWTGQGNFYGYTFGSGTRLTVV.

The CDR3 here is CASSSGTGINEQYF. The CDR3 DNA reads TGTGCCAGCAGCTCAGGGACAGGTATCAACGAGCAGTACTTC. This chain links TRBV7-2 with TRBJ2-7, with 8 bases fitting TRBD1. The ends lost 4 bases at V and 5 bases at J; junction bases unmatched: 7. Germline CDR1 reads SGHTA; CDR2 reads FQGNSA. The CDR3 consists of 14 residues. Drawing the rest from reference TRBV7-2 and TRBJ2-7, the complete variable domain is GAGVSQSPSNKVTEKGKDVELRCDPISGHTALYWYRQSLGQGLEFLIYFQGNSAPDKSGLPSDRFSAERTGGSVSTLTIQRTQQEDSAVYLCASSSGTGINEQYFGPGTRLTVT.

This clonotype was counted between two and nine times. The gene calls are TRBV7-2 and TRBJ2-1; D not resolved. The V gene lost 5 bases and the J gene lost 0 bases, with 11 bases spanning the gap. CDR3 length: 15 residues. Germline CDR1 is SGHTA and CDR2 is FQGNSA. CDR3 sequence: CASSPSVGSYNEQFF. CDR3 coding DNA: TGTGCCAGCAGCCCCTCGGTGGGCTCCTACAATGAGCAGTTCTTC.

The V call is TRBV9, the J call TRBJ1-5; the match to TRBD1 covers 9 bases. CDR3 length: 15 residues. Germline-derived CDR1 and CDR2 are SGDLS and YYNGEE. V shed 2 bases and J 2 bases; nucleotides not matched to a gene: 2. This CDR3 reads CASSVTGGRNQPQHF. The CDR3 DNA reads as TGTGCCAGCAGCGTGACAGGGGGTCGCAATCAGCCCCAGCATTTT.

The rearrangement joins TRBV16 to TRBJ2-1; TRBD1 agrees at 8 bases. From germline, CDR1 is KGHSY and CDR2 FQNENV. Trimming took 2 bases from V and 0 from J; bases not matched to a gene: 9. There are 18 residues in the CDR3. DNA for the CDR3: TGTGCCAGCAGCCAAGTGGAGGACAGGGAAAGCTCCTACAATGAGCAGTTCTTC. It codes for CASSQVEDRESSYNEQFF.

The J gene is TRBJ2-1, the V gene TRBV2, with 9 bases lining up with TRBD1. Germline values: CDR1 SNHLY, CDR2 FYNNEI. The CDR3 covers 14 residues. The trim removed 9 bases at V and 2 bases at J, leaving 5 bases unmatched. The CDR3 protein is CARRQGGPYNEQFF. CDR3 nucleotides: TGTGCCAGAAGACAGGGGGGCCCCTACAATGAGCAGTTCTTC.

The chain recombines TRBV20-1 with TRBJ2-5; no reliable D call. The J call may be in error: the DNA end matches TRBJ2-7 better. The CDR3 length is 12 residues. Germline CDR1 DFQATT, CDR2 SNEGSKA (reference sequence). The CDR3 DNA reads TGCAGTGCTGAGTGGGGTCCGGACGAGCAGTACTTC. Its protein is CSAEWGPDEQYF.

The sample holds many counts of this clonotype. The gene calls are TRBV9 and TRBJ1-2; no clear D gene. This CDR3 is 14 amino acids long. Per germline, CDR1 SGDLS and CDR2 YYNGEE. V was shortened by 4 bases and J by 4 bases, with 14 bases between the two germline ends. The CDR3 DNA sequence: TGTGCCAGCAGCCCCCTCACAGAGACCTATGGCTACACCTTC. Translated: CASSPLTETYGYTF.

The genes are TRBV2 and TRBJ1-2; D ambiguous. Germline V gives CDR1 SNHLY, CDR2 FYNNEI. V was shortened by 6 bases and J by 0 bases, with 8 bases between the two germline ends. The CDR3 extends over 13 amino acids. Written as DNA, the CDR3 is TGTGCCAGCAGGTATGGCACTAACTATGGCTACACCTTC. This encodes CASRYGTNYGYTF.